The 31 T cell receptor beta chains below all came from one sample that was sequenced in a study of technical replicates of blood from several donors. Sequenced by immunoSEQ multiplex PCR; TCRdb stores in-frame clones only, minus some. The sample consists of tens of thousands of clones, 85% to 95% of them appearing once. The sequenced sample was T cells isolated from PBMCs. Receptors were obtained from a human donor in good health.

The genes are TRBV6-1 and TRBJ1-5, with a possible D match to TRBD1 (5 bases). This CDR3 comprises 15 residues. Germline V CDR1 and CDR2: MNHNS, SASEGT. V lost 2 bases and J lost 2, with 10 bases in between. CDR3 in amino acids: CASSEMGGGNQPQHF. The DNA of the CDR3 is TGTGCCAGCAGTGAAATGGGAGGGGGCAATCAGCCCCAGCATTTT.

The rearrangement uses TRBV6-1 and TRBJ1-4, with unresolved D. Trimming cost V 0 bases and J 10 bases, with 15 bases left between them. CDR1 is MNHNS, CDR2 SASEGT, per germline. The CDR3 loop spans 15 amino acids. The CDR3 loop reads CASSEASDNRAKLFF. CDR3 coding DNA: TGTGCCAGCAGTGAAGCTTCCGACAATCGAGCAAAACTGTTTTTT.

This chain uses TRBV11-2 with TRBJ1-1; TRBD1 aligns across 7 bases. Trimming at V came to 5 bases and at J to 10 bases, leaving 4 bases not matched to a gene. The germline CDR1 and CDR2 sequences are SGHAT and FQNNGV. The CDR3 covers 11 residues. This CDR3 reads CASSLQGGAFF. Written as DNA, the CDR3 is TGTGCCAGCAGCCTCCAGGGGGGAGCTTTCTTT.

The J gene is TRBJ2-7, the V gene TRBV5-4; D is uncertain. CDR1 and CDR2 (germline): SGHNT, YYREEE (reference sequence). This CDR3 is 14 amino acids long. V was shortened by 3 bases and J by 2 bases, with 12 bases between the two germline ends. The CDR3 DNA is TGTGCCAGCAGCTCCGAGGCCCTTACCTACGAGCAGTACTTC. Its protein is CASSSEALTYEQYF.

V usage is TRBV6-1 and J usage is TRBJ2-4, with D tentatively TRBD1 (6 bases). V lost 0 bases, J lost 3 bases, and 18 bases lay in between. CDR3 length equals 18 residues. The germline gives CDR1 MNHNS, CDR2 SASEGT. In DNA, the CDR3 is TGTGCCAGCAGTGAAGCGGTCGACAGGCAGGTCGACAAAAACATTCAGTACTTC. This codes for CASSEAVDRQVDKNIQYF.

This chain links TRBV19 with TRBJ2-7; 8 nucleotides match TRBD1. J was trimmed by 3 bases and V by 5 bases; bases with no gene match: 9. The CDR3 covers 15 residues. The germline CDR1 and CDR2 sequences are LNHDA and SQIVND (reference sequence). CDR3 in DNA: TGTGCCAGTAGTGATTCCGTGACAGGGGTCTACGAGCAGTACTTC. Amino acid sequence: CASSDSVTGVYEQYF.

The count of this clone is one. The rearrangement links TRBV19 to TRBJ1-2, with D possibly TRBD1 on 5 matching bases. Germline V gene data show CDR1 as LNHDA and CDR2 as SQIVND (reference sequence). V was cut by 5 bases and J by 0 bases, with 7 bases left in between. This CDR3 is 13 amino acids long. CDR3 residues: CASSDRANYGYTF. CDR3 coding DNA: TGTGCCAGTAGTGACAGAGCTAACTATGGCTACACCTTC.

V usage is TRBV28 and J usage is TRBJ2-1; 7 bases are a match to TRBD1. Unmatched junction bases numbered 7, after V lost 7 bases and J lost 4 bases. The CDR3 totals 14 residues. The germline gives CDR1 MDHEN, CDR2 SYDVKM. The chain's CDR3 is CASIPGTVYNEQFF. The CDR3 DNA reads TGTGCCAGCATTCCCGGGACAGTTTACAATGAGCAGTTCTTC.

The chain employs TRBV11-3 and TRBJ2-1; D not certain. CDR3 length: 13 residues. Trimming shortened V by 1 base and J by 7 bases, and 8 bases separated the two germline ends. Germline CDR1 and CDR2: SGHNT and YENEEA. For the CDR3, the DNA is TGTGCCAGCAGCTTAGCCGAACTAAATGAGCAGTTCTTC. This encodes CASSLAELNEQFF. The whole variable domain, remainder taken from reference TRBV11-3 and TRBJ2-1, is EAGVVQSPRYKIIEKKQPVAFWCNPISGHNTLYWYLQNLGQGPELLIRYENEEAVDDSQLPKDRFSAERLKGVDSTLKIQPAELGDSAVYLCASSLAELNEQFFGPGTRLTVL.

The chain joins TRBV4-2 to TRBJ2-2; 10 nucleotides match TRBD2. The CDR3 contains 20 residues. The J segment lost 5 bases and the V segment lost 0 bases, leaving 15 bases of the junction unmatched. CDR1 is LGHNA, CDR2 YNFKEQ, per germline. CDR3 loop: CASSQDVFAGGLAVTGELFF. The CDR3 bases are TGTGCCAGCAGCCAAGACGTTTTCGCGGGCGGACTAGCGGTAACCGGGGAGCTGTTTTTT.

The rearrangement joins TRBV10-1 to TRBJ2-7; weak D call: TRBD2 (6 bases). V dropped 5 bases and J dropped 0 bases, with 8 bases sitting between them. Germline V lookup: CDR1 WNHNN, CDR2 SYGVQD (reference sequence). CDR3 length equals 13 residues. CDR3 region: CASSWGDSYEQYF. The CDR3 DNA reads as TGCGCCAGCAGTTGGGGGGACTCCTACGAGCAGTACTTC.

V is TRBV27 and J is TRBJ2-5; D uncertain. V gave up 1 base and J gave up 4 bases, with 7 bases separating them. The CDR3 runs to 13 residues. Germline CDR1 and CDR2: MNHEY and SMNVEV (reference sequence). The DNA of the CDR3 is TGTGCCAGCAGTTTATTCCCTAGAGAGACCCAGTACTTC. Amino acids: CASSLFPRETQYF.

The chain employs TRBV28 and TRBJ2-5; D might be TRBD2 (5 bases). The CDR3 is 13 amino acids. The germline V gene has CDR1 MDHEN and CDR2 SYDVKM. V was shortened by 3 bases and J by 5 bases, with 10 bases between the two germline ends. CDR3 nucleotide sequence: TGTGCCAGCAGTTTGGCGTCGGGGGAGACCCAGTACTTC. Translating it yields CASSLASGETQYF.

CDR3 in DNA: TGTGCCAGCAGTTACCCACGGGACAGGGTGAACACTGAAGCTTTCTTT. Amino acid sequence: CASSYPRDRVNTEAFF. This sequence joins TRBV6-6 and TRBJ1-1; 9 bases agree with TRBD1. The V and J ends lost 2 bases and 0 bases, in that order; junction bases with no gene match: 4. Germline assignment: CDR1 MNHNY and CDR2 SVGAGI (reference sequence). This CDR3 has 16 amino acids.

This clone is a singleton in its sample. The V call is TRBV6-6, the J call TRBJ2-3; D unclear. V lost 5 bases and J 0 bases, leaving 3 bases between the germline ends. Per the germline V gene, CDR1 is MNHNY and CDR2 is SVGAGI (reference sequence). The CDR3 is 12 amino acids. The CDR3 spells CASSPSTDTQYF. DNA for the CDR3: TGTGCCAGCAGTCCTAGCACAGATACGCAGTATTTT.

This chain connects TRBV6-5 to TRBJ1-1; D is ambiguous. The CDR3 totals 14 residues. The germline gives CDR1 MNHEY, CDR2 SVGAGI. V was cut by 6 bases and J by 3 bases, with 14 bases left in between. Here the CDR3 DNA reads TGTGCCAGCAGGACGGCCGGGGTCTACACTGAAGCTTTCTTT. It specifies CASRTAGVYTEAFF.

The V and J genes are TRBV7-8 and TRBJ1-1; D gene uncertain. The V and J ends lost 4 bases and 0 bases respectively, with 6 bases between them. The CDR3 contains 13 residues. The germline V gene encodes CDR1 SGHVS and CDR2 FQNEAQ. CDR3 region: CASSSHMNTEAFF. The CDR3 DNA sequence: TGTGCCAGCAGCTCACACATGAACACTGAAGCTTTCTTT.

The V call is TRBV18, the J call TRBJ1-1, with 7 positions matching TRBD1. CDR3 length: 13 amino acids. The trim removed 7 bases at V and 3 bases at J, leaving 5 bases unmatched. Germline V gene sequence: CDR1 KGHSH, CDR2 LQKENI. The CDR3 DNA reads TGTGCCAGCTTACAGGGGCAGGACACTGAAGCTTTCTTT. Amino acid sequence: CASLQGQDTEAFF. The full variable domain, rest sourced from reference TRBV18 and TRBJ1-1, is NAGVMQNPRHLVRRRGQEARLRCSPMKGHSHVYWYRQLPEEGLKFMVYLQKENIIDESGMPKERFSAEFPKEGPSILRIQQVVRGDSAAYFCASLQGQDTEAFFGQGTRLTVV.

The chain combines TRBV27 with TRBJ2-1; 8 bases fit TRBD2. Trimming cost V 4 bases and J 13 bases; bases outside gene matches: 9. This CDR3 is built from 13 residues. CDR1 MNHEY and CDR2 SMNVEV come from the germline V gene (reference sequence). The DNA for the CDR3 is TGTGCCAGCAGTTGGAGTAGCGGGGTTTTTCAGTTCTTC. Protein sequence: CASSWSSGVFQFF.

V and J are TRBV9 and TRBJ1-1, with 7 bases identical to TRBD1. The CDR3 has 16 amino acids. Germline V gene sequence: CDR1 SGDLS, CDR2 YYNGEE. The V segment lost 4 bases and the J segment 0 bases; nucleotides outside the gene matches: 9. DNA for the CDR3: TGTGCCAGCAGCCCTCGGACAGGTAGGGTGAACACTGAAGCTTTCTTT. Its protein product is CASSPRTGRVNTEAFF.

This clone was found once. This chain links TRBV12-5 with TRBJ2-1; 10 bases fit TRBD1. This CDR3 region has 22 residues. Losses at the gene ends were 1 base for V and 4 bases for J; bases not matched to a gene: 22. Per the germline V gene, CDR1 is LGHNT and CDR2 is FRNRAP. In DNA, the CDR3 is TGTGCTAGTGGTTTGGCCCGGACAGGGGGTATGGTATGGAGGGCGGTGTACAATGAGCAGTTCTTC. This encodes CASGLARTGGMVWRAVYNEQFF.

The J gene is TRBJ1-1, the V gene TRBV7-9; no firm D call. V was shortened by 3 bases and J by 9 bases, with 11 bases between the two germline ends. CDR3 length: 12 residues. Germline CDR1 reads SEHNR; CDR2 reads FQNEAQ (reference sequence). CDR3 sequence: CASSFGGVQAFF. CDR3 in DNA: TGTGCCAGCAGCTTTGGCGGGGTACAAGCTTTCTTT.

The genes are TRBV11-2 and TRBJ1-2, with a tentative D call TRBD1 (6 bases). The V end lost 4 bases, the J end lost 2 bases, and 8 bases lay between the germline ends. CDR1 and CDR2 from the germline V gene are SGHAT and FQNNGV. The CDR3 is made up of 13 amino acids. This chain's CDR3 is CASSYRDNYGYTF. Written as DNA, the CDR3 is TGTGCCAGCAGCTACAGGGACAACTATGGCTACACCTTC.

The chain uses TRBV27 and TRBJ2-5, with 9 bases aligning to TRBD2. The CDR3 length is 14 residues. V was clipped by 6 bases and J by 5 bases; unmatched bases: 7. Germline V lookup: CDR1 MNHEY, CDR2 SMNVEV (reference sequence). Here the CDR3 reads CASSHSGSEETQYF. CDR3 coding DNA: TGTGCCAGCAGCCATAGCGGGAGTGAGGAGACCCAGTACTTC.

The chain links TRBV5-1 to TRBJ1-1, with D maybe TRBD1 (5 bases). Trimming removed 5 bases from V and 5 bases from J, with 7 bases in between. CDR3 size: 11 residues. The V gene's germline CDR1 is SGHRS and CDR2 YFSETQ. The DNA of the CDR3 is TGCGCCAGCAGGACAGAAACTGAAGCTTTCTTT. Protein product: CASRTETEAFF.

V is TRBV7-9 and J is TRBJ1-2; D gene uncertain. The germline V gene encodes CDR1 SEHNR and CDR2 FQNEAQ (reference sequence). V was pared by 7 bases and J by 4 bases, with 13 bases between. This CDR3 region has 13 residues. Here the CDR3 DNA reads TGTGCCAGCATGATTCGGTCGCTCTATGGCTACACCTTC. This translates into CASMIRSLYGYTF.

CDR3 protein: CASSERTGTTNEKLFF. For the CDR3, the DNA is TGTGCCAGCAGTGAGCGGACAGGGACAACTAATGAAAAACTGTTTTTT. The chain employs TRBV6-1 and TRBJ1-4; 8 bases are shared with TRBD1. The CDR3 runs to 16 residues. CDR1 MNHNS and CDR2 SASEGT come from the germline V gene. J gave up 0 bases and V 3 bases, and 3 bases lay outside the gene matches.

The V gene is TRBV6-6, the J gene TRBJ2-7, with 8 positions matching TRBD1. The CDR3 sequence is 15 residues long. J lost 3 bases, V lost 1 base, and 5 bases had no gene match. Germline CDR1 is MNHNY and CDR2 is SVGAGI (reference sequence). As DNA, the CDR3 is TGTGCCAGCAGTTACTTCGCAGGGGGCGGCTACGAGCAGTACTTC. Its translation is CASSYFAGGGYEQYF.

This chain joins TRBV28 and TRBJ1-4, with no clear D. Germline CDR1 and CDR2: MDHEN and SYDVKM. V lost 3 bases and J lost 1, with 6 bases in between. The CDR3 length is 14 residues. The CDR3 DNA reads TGTGCCAGCAGTTTGAGGGAAACTAATGAAAAACTGTTTTTT. As protein: CASSLRETNEKLFF.

V usage is TRBV9 and J usage is TRBJ2-1, with D maybe TRBD2 (6 bases). This CDR3 has 18 amino acids. Trimming took off 0 bases at V and 2 bases at J, with 18 bases between the two ends. Germline loops: CDR1 SGDLS, CDR2 YYNGEE. Here the CDR3 DNA reads TGTGCCAGCAGCGTAGTCTCGGGAGTAGCGGAAACCTACAATGAGCAGTTCTTC. It translates to CASSVVSGVAETYNEQFF.

The rearrangement links TRBV14 to TRBJ2-5; 7 bases are a match to TRBD1. Unmatched junction bases numbered 16, after V lost 4 bases and J lost 5 bases. Germline CDR1 reads SGHDN; CDR2 reads FVKESK. The CDR3 extends over 17 amino acids. CDR3 nucleotide sequence: TGTGCCAGCAGCCCGCTATCATCACAGGGGCGCGGCGAGACCCAGTACTTC. It translates to CASSPLSSQGRGETQYF.